This TCR beta chain emerged from a study of T-cell reconstitution after alpha-beta-depleted transplantation in children. This clonotype occurred a few times. Antigen specificity is unknown. A TCRbeta library incorporating unique molecular identifiers was prepared. One entry per CDR3 protein, called by TCRdb with MiXCR from the PCR reads. The sample lists about 110,000 distinct CDR3 sequences; 5.5% to 7% were seen once. Study-wide results and limits: At the one-year point after transplant, T-cell counts and TCRbeta diversity were found to come mostly from T cells that had been newly produced. The study reportedly traced alpha-beta T cells about two months after transplant to several hundred expanded graft clones.

The CDR3 loop spans 9 amino acids. V lost 11 bases and J lost 7, with 9 bases in between. Germline lookup yields CDR1 SNHLY and CDR2 FYNNEI. The TCR comes from a male patient aged 2-10 years who had a stem cell transplant for acute lymphoblastic leukemia, so the T cells may come from the graft donor. Sequencing used PBMCs, mostly from graft donor cells, obtained 360 days after TCRalphabeta/CD19-depleted stem cell transplant. J is TRBJ2-7 and V is TRBV2; a possible D gene is TRBD2 (6 bases). The CDR3 region is CASGGEQYF. The CDR3 DNA reads as TGTGCCTCCGGGGGAGAGCAGTACTTC.